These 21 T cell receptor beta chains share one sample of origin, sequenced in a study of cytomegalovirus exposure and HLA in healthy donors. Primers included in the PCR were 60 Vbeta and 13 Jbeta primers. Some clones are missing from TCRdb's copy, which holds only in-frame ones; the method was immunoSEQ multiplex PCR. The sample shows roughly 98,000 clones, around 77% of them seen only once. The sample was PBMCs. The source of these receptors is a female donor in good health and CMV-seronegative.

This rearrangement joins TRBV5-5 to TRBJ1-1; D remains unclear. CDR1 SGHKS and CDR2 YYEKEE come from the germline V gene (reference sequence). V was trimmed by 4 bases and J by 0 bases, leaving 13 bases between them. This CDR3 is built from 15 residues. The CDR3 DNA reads TGTGCCAGCAGCACGGCGGGAACGATGAACACTGAAGCTTTCTTT. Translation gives CASSTAGTMNTEAFF.

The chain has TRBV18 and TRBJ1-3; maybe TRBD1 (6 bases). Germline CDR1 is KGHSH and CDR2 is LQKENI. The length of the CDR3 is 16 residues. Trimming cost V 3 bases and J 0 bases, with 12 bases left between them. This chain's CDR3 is CASSPLDSYSGNTIYF. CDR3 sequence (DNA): TGTGCCAGCTCACCCCTGGACAGTTACTCTGGAAACACCATATATTTT.

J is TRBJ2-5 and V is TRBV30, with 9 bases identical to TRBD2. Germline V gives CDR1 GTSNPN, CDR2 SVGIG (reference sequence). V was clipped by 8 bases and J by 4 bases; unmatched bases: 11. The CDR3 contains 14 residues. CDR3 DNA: TGTGCCACGGGACGGGCTAGCGGGACAGAGACCCAGTACTTC. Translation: CATGRASGTETQYF.

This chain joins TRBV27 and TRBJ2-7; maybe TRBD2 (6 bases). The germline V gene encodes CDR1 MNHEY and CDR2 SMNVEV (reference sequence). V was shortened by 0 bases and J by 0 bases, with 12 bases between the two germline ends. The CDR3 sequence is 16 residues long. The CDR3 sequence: CASSLSRGQNSYEQYF. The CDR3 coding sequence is TGTGCCAGCAGTTTATCGCGGGGTCAGAACTCCTACGAGCAGTACTTC.

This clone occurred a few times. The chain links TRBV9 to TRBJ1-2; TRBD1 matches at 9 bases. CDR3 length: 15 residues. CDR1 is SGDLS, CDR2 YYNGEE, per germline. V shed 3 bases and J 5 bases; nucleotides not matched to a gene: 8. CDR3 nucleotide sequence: TGTGCCAGCAGCGGGCCACAGGGGGCCGCTTATGGCTACACCTTC. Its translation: CASSGPQGAAYGYTF.

The CDR3 sequence: CASSLAGTGRSGANVLTF. The CDR3 region has the DNA TGTGCCAGCAGCTTGGCCGGGACAGGGCGCTCTGGGGCCAACGTCCTGACTTTC. The rearrangement uses TRBV5-4 and TRBJ2-6; 9 bases are a match to TRBD1. Germline V lookup: CDR1 SGHNT, CDR2 YYREEE (reference sequence). This CDR3 comprises 18 residues. V lost 0 bases, J lost 0 bases, and 4 bases stayed unmatched.

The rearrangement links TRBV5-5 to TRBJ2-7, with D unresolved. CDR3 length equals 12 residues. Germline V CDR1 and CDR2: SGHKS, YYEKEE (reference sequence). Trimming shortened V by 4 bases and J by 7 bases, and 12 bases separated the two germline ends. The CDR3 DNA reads TGTGCCAGCAGCCCCTACCTTGAGGAGCAGTACTTC. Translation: CASSPYLEEQYF.

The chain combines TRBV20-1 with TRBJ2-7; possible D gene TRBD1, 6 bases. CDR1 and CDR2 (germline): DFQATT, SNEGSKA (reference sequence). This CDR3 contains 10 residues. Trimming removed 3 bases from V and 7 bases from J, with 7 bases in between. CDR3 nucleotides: TGCAGTGCTAGCGACAGGGAGCAGTACTTC. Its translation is CSASDREQYF.

In DNA, the CDR3 is TGTGCCAGCACTAACTCTGGGGGGGGTGACGGAGATACGCAGTATTTT. As protein: CASTNSGGGDGDTQYF. This chain links TRBV9 with TRBJ2-3; TRBD2 aligns across 7 bases. There are 16 residues in the CDR3. The germline V gene has CDR1 SGDLS and CDR2 YYNGEE. The V and J ends lost 6 bases and 5 bases, in that order; junction bases with no gene match: 15.

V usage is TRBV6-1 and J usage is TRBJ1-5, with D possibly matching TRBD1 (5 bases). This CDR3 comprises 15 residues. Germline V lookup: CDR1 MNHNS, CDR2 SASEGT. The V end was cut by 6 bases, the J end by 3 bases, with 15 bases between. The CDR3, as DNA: TGTGCCAGCAGCCAGGGAGGTAATAACAATCAGCCCCAGCATTTT. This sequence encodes CASSQGGNNNQPQHF.

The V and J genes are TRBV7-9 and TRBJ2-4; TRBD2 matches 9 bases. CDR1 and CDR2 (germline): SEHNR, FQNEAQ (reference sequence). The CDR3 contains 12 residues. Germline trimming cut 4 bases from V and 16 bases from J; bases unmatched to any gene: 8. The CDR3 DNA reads TGTGCCAGCAGCTCCGGCGGGGGGGTTCGATACTTC. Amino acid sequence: CASSSGGGVRYF.

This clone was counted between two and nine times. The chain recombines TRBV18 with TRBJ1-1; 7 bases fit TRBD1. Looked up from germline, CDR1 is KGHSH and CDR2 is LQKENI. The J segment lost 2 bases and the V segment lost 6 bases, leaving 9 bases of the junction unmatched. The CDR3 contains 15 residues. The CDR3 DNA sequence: TGTGCCAGCTCGCTAGGACAGGTCCTTAACACTGAAGCTTTCTTT. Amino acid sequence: CASSLGQVLNTEAFF.

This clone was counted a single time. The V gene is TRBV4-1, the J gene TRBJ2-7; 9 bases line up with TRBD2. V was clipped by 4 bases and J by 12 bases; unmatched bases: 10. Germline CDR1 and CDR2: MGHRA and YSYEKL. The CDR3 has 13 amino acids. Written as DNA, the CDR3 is TGCGCCAGCAGCCCGGGAGGGCTAGCGGGAACGTACTTC. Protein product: CASSPGGLAGTYF.

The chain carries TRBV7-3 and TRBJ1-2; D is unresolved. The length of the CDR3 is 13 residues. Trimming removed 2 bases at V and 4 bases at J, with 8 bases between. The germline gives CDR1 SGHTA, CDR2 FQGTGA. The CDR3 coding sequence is TGTGCCAGCAGCTTAGCCGGGTTCTATGGCTACACCTTC. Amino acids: CASSLAGFYGYTF.

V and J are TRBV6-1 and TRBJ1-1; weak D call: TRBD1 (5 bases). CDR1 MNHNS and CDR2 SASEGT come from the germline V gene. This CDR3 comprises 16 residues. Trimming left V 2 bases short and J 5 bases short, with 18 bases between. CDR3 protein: CASSELGGVGVTEAFF. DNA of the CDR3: TGTGCCAGCAGTGAATTGGGCGGAGTAGGGGTAACTGAAGCTTTCTTT.

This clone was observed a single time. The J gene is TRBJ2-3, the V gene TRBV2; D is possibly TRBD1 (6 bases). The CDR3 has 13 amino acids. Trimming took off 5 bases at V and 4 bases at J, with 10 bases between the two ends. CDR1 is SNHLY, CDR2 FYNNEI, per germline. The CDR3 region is CASSTQGPDTQYF. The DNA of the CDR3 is TGTGCCAGCAGTACACAGGGTCCAGATACGCAGTATTTT.

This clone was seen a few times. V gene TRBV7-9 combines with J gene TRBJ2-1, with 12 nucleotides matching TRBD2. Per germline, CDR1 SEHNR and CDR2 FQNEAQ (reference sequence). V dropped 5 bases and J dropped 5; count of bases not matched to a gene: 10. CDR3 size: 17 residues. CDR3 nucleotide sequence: TGTGCCAGCAGCACCACTAGCGGGAGGCCGTTAGACAATGAGCAGTTCTTC. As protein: CASSTTSGRPLDNEQFF. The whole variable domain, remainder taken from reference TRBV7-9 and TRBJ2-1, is DTGVSQNPRHKITKRGQNVTFRCDPISEHNRLYWYRQTLGQGPEFLTYFQNEAQLEKSRLLSDRFSAERPKGSFSTLEIQRTEQGDSAMYLCASSTTSGRPLDNEQFFGPGTRLTVL.

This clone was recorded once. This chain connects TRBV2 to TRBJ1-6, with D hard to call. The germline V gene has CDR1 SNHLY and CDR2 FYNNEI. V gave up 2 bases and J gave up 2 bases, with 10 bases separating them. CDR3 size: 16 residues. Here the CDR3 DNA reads TGTGCCAGCAGTGAATGGGGAGACACCTATAATTCACCCCTCCACTTT. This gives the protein CASSEWGDTYNSPLHF.

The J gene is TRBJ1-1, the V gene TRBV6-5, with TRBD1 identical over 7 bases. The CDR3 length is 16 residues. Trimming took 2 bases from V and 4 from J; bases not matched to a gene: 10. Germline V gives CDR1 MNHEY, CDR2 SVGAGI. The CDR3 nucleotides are TGTGCCAGCAGTTACGGAGGGGTCAGGGGGAGCACTGAAGCTTTCTTT. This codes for CASSYGGVRGSTEAFF.

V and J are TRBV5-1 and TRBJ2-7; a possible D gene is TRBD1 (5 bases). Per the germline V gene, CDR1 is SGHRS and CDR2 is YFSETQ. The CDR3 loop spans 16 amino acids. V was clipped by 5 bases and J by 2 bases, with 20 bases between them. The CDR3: CASREEYPGFTYEQYF. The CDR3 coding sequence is TGCGCCAGCAGAGAAGAGTACCCAGGGTTTACCTACGAGCAGTACTTC. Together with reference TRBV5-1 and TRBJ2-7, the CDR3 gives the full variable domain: KAGVTQTPRYLIKTRGQQVTLSCSPISGHRSVSWYQQTPGQGLQFLFEYFSETQRNKGNFPGRFSGRQFSNSRSEMNVSTLELGDSALYLCASREEYPGFTYEQYFGPGTRLTVT.

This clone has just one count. The CDR3 protein is CSVQGLGATDTQYF. The CDR3 region has the DNA TGCAGCGTTCAGGGACTAGGGGCGACAGATACGCAGTATTTT. The chain carries TRBV29-1 and TRBJ2-3; 8 positions match TRBD2. This CDR3 has 14 amino acids. Germline V gene lookup returns CDR1 SQVTM and CDR2 ANQGSEA. V lost 5 bases, J lost 3 bases, and 7 bases stayed unmatched.